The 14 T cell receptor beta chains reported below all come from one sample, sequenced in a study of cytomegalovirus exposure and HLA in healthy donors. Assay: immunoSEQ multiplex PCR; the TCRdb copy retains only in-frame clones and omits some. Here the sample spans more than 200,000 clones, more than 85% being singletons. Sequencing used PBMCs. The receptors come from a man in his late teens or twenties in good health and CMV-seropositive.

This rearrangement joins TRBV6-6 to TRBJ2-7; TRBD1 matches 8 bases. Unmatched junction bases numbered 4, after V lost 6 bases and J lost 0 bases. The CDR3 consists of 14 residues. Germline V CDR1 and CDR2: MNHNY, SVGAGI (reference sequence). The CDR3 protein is CASRRTGSSYEQYF. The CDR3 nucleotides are TGTGCCAGCAGGCGGACAGGGAGCTCCTACGAGCAGTACTTC.

As DNA, the CDR3 is TGTGCCAGCAGTGTAACTAGCGGAGTGGGGGGAGATACGCAGTATTTT. The encoded protein is CASSVTSGVGGDTQYF. This chain joins TRBV28 and TRBJ2-3, with 8 positions matching TRBD2. The CDR3 is 16 residues long. J lost 5 bases, V lost 5 bases, and 12 bases had no gene match. Germline CDR1 reads MDHEN; CDR2 reads SYDVKM.

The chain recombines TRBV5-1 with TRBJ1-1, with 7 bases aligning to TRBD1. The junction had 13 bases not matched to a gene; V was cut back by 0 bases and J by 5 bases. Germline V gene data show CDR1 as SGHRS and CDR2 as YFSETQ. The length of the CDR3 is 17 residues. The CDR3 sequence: CASSLAGQEPLRTEAFF. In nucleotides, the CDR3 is TGCGCCAGCAGCTTGGCTGGACAGGAGCCTTTGAGGACTGAAGCTTTCTTT.

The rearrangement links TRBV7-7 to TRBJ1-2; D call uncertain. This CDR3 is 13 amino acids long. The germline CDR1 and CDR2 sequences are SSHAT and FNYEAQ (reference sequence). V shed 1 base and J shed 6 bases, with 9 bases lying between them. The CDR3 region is CASSLGWGDGYTF. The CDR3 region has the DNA TGTGCCAGCAGCTTAGGCTGGGGAGATGGCTACACCTTC.

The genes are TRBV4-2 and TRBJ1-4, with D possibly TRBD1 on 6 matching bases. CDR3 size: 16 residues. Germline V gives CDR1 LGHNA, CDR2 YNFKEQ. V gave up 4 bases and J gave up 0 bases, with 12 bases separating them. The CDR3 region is CASSRTGRATNEKLFF. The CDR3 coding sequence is TGTGCCAGCAGCCGTACAGGGAGGGCAACTAATGAAAAACTGTTTTTT.

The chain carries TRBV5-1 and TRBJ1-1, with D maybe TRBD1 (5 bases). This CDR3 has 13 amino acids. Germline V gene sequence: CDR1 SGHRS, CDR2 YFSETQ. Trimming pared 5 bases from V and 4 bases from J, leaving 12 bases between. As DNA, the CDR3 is TGCGCCAGCAGTTCGGGGGTCTTCACTGAAGCTTTCTTT. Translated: CASSSGVFTEAFF.

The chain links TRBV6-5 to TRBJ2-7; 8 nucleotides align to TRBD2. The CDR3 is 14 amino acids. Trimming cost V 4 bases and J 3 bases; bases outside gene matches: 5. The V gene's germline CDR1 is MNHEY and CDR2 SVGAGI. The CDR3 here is CASSSATSGYEQYF. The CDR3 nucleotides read TGTGCCAGCAGTTCCGCTACTAGCGGCTACGAGCAGTACTTC.

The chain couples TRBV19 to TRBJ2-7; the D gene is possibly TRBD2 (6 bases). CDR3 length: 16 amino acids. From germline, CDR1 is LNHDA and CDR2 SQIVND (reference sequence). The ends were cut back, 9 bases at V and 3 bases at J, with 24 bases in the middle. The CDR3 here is CASSLGGDPLIYEQYF. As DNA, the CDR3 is TGTGCCAGCTCTCTGGGCGGGGACCCCCTCATCTACGAGCAGTACTTC.

CDR3 bases: TGCGCCAGCAGCCAAGTCTTGGGCGGGAGTCGAGAGACCCAGTACTTC. It yields the protein CASSQVLGGSRETQYF. The chain carries TRBV4-1 and TRBJ2-5; 7 bases fit TRBD2. The V segment lost 1 base and the J segment 4 bases; nucleotides outside the gene matches: 9. Germline CDR1 MGHRA, CDR2 YSYEKL. This CDR3 is 16 amino acids long.

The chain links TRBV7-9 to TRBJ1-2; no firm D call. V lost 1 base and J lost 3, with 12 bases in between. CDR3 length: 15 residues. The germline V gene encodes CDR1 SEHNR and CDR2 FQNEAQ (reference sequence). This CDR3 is CASSLGNPDYYGYTF. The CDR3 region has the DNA TGTGCCAGCAGCTTAGGGAACCCAGACTACTATGGCTACACCTTC.

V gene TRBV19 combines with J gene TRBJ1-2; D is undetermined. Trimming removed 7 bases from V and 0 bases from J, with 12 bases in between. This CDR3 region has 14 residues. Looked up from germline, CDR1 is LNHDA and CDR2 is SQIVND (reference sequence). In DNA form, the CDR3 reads TGTGCCAGTAAACCGACTTCAGCTAACTATGGCTACACCTTC. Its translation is CASKPTSANYGYTF.

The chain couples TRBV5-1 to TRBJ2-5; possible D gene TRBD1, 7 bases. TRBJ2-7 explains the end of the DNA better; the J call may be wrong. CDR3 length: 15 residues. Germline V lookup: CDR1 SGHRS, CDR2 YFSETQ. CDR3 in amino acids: CASRRLEGAGYEQYF. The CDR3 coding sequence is TGCGCCAGCAGACGTCTCGAGGGGGCGGGATACGAGCAGTACTTC.

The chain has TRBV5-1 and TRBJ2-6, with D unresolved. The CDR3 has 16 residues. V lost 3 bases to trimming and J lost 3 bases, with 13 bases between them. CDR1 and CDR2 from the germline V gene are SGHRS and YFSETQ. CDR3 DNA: TGCGCCAGCAGCTCGCGAGAGCTGGATGGGGCCAACGTCCTGACTTTC. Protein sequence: CASSSRELDGANVLTF.

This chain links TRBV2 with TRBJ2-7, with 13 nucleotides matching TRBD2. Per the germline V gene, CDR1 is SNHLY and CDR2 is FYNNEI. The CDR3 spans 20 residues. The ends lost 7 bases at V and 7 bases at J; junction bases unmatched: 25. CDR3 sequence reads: CASILEYGLRLAGGAVEQYF. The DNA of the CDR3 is TGTGCCAGCATCCTTGAGTATGGTCTCCGACTAGCGGGAGGAGCGGTTGAGCAGTACTTC.